These 25 T cell receptor beta chains share one sample of origin, sequenced in a study of technical replicates of blood from several donors. TCRdb's table, derived via immunoSEQ multiplex PCR, lists solely in-frame clones and lacks some. The top ten hold around 0.37% of the sample, which has approximately 75,000 clones, about nine tenths seen once. Sample: T cells isolated from PBMCs. The receptors derive from a human donor in good health.

The gene calls are TRBV12-1 and TRBJ2-2; TRBD2 is the table's D call, not checked against the DNA. TRBV12-1 is designated a pseudogene. This CDR3 spans 17 amino acids. The CDR3 sequence: CAIRIGLAGHDTGELFF. CDR3 sequence (DNA): TGTGCCATTCGAATCGGACTAGCGGGACATGACACCGGGGAGCTGTTTTTT.

V usage is TRBV5-1 and J usage is TRBJ2-7; possibly TRBD2 for D (5 bases). The V and J ends lost 0 bases and 6 bases respectively, with 16 bases between them. This CDR3 is 15 amino acids long. Per the germline V gene, CDR1 is SGHRS and CDR2 is YFSETQ. CDR3 nucleotide sequence: TGCGCCAGCAGCTTGGTGTTAGAGGGTTACGCCGAGCAGTACTTC. It translates to CASSLVLEGYAEQYF.

This clone has just a few counts. The V and J genes are TRBV29-1 and TRBJ1-1; 7 bases are shared with TRBD1. The J segment lost 5 bases and the V segment lost 4 bases, leaving 10 bases of the junction unmatched. This CDR3 is 14 amino acids long. CDR1 is SQVTM and CDR2 is ANQGSEA in the germline V gene. The DNA for the CDR3 is TGCAGCGTTGTTTCGGGGCCAGGGGGAACTGAAGCTTTCTTT. This encodes CSVVSGPGGTEAFF.

This clone was observed a single time. This chain joins TRBV7-9 and TRBJ1-2, with D unresolved. The V gene lost 1 base and the J gene lost 4 bases, with 7 bases spanning the gap. Germline CDR1 and CDR2: SEHNR and FQNEAQ (reference sequence). The CDR3 has 13 amino acids. The CDR3 spells CASSLVSGYGYTF. CDR3 DNA sequence: TGTGCCAGCAGCTTAGTTTCGGGCTATGGCTACACCTTC.

The genes are TRBV4-2 and TRBJ2-3, with TRBD2 matching 10 bases. V shed 0 bases and J 0 bases; nucleotides not matched to a gene: 9. From germline, CDR1 is LGHNA and CDR2 YNFKEQ. The CDR3 spans 19 residues. CDR3 residues: CASSQERLAGDSSTDTQYF. As DNA, the CDR3 is TGTGCCAGCAGCCAAGAGCGGCTAGCGGGGGATTCTAGCACAGATACGCAGTATTTT.

The J gene is TRBJ2-7, the V gene TRBV13; D possibly corresponds to TRBD2 (6 bases). This CDR3 region has 15 residues. Germline V gives CDR1 PRHDT, CDR2 FYEKMQ (reference sequence). V lost 2 bases and J 1 base, leaving 12 bases between the germline ends. CDR3 sequence: CASSLQISGSYEQYF. The CDR3 coding sequence is TGTGCCAGCAGCTTACAGATTAGCGGTTCCTACGAGCAGTACTTC.

This clone was counted only a few times. J is TRBJ2-1 and V is TRBV10-1, with D possibly being TRBD2 (6 bases). Trimming removed 3 bases from V and 5 bases from J, with 14 bases in between. There are 15 residues in the CDR3. Germline assignment: CDR1 WNHNN and CDR2 SYGVQD (reference sequence). The CDR3 loop reads CASSDVGEANNEQFF. CDR3 sequence (DNA): TGCGCCAGCAGTGATGTGGGGGAGGCTAACAATGAGCAGTTCTTC.

This clone is a singleton in its sample. V usage is TRBV7-2 and J usage is TRBJ2-3, with D possibly matching TRBD2 (6 bases). Trimming left V 7 bases short and J 4 bases short, with 15 bases between. This CDR3 has 14 residues. Germline values: CDR1 SGHTA, CDR2 FQGNSA. CDR3 nucleotide sequence: TGTGCCAGCACCTTTCCGGGACTGTCAGATACGCAGTATTTT. Translated, it gives CASTFPGLSDTQYF.

This chain's CDR3 is CASQTGGPYNEQFF. The CDR3, as DNA: TGTGCCAGTCAGACAGGGGGTCCCTACAATGAGCAGTTCTTC. This chain joins TRBV19 and TRBJ2-1; 9 positions agree with TRBD1. The CDR3 has 14 residues. The trim removed 8 bases at V and 2 bases at J, leaving 4 bases unmatched. Germline CDR1 and CDR2: LNHDA and SQIVND (reference sequence).

The chain employs TRBV29-1 and TRBJ1-1, with a tentative D call TRBD1 (5 bases). CDR3 length equals 12 residues. V was cut by 7 bases and J by 0 bases, with 9 bases left in between. Looked up from germline, CDR1 is SQVTM and CDR2 is ANQGSEA. The CDR3 here is CSGREMNTEAFF. The CDR3 DNA sequence: TGCAGCGGCAGGGAAATGAACACTGAAGCTTTCTTT.

The chain links TRBV5-4 to TRBJ2-6; D remains ambiguous. Trimming took 1 base from V and 2 from J, leaving 4 bases between them. The CDR3 is made up of 14 amino acids. Germline V CDR1 and CDR2: SGHNT, YYREEE (reference sequence). In DNA form, the CDR3 reads TGTGCCAGCAGCTTGAGAGCTGGGGCCAACGTCCTGACTTTC. Encoded protein: CASSLRAGANVLTF.

This chain joins TRBV7-9 and TRBJ2-5, with a weak D call TRBD2 (5 bases). Germline CDR1 reads SEHNR; CDR2 reads FQNEAQ (reference sequence). The CDR3 covers 15 residues. V lost 8 bases to trimming and J lost 5 bases, with 21 bases between them. CDR3: CASPSRDKPVETQYF. The CDR3 DNA reads TGTGCCAGCCCCAGCCGGGATAAGCCGGTGGAGACCCAGTACTTC.

The chain has TRBV10-3 and TRBJ1-2; the D is unclear. Germline V gene data show CDR1 as ENHRY and CDR2 as SYGVKD. This CDR3 has 14 residues. V was clipped by 0 bases and J by 5 bases, with 10 bases between them. The DNA of the CDR3 is TGTGCCATCAGTGAGTCGGCGACGACTTATGGCTACACCTTC. As protein: CAISESATTYGYTF.

The V gene is TRBV7-9, the J gene TRBJ2-7; no firm D call. V lost 2 bases to trimming and J lost 6 bases, with 8 bases between them. CDR1 and CDR2 from the germline V gene are SEHNR and FQNEAQ (reference sequence). CDR3 length equals 12 residues. The CDR3 DNA is TGTGCCAGCAGCTTAAATCTTCTCGAGCAGTACTTC. Its translation: CASSLNLLEQYF.

J is TRBJ2-1 and V is TRBV7-3, with 7 bases that match TRBD1. The V segment lost 5 bases and the J segment 3 bases; nucleotides outside the gene matches: 4. The CDR3 contains 14 residues. Germline CDR1 reads SGHTA; CDR2 reads FQGTGA. CDR3 in DNA: TGTGCCAGCAGCCGGGGACAGAACTACAATGAGCAGTTCTTC. Translation gives CASSRGQNYNEQFF.

This chain uses TRBV21-1 with TRBJ2-2; the D segment call TRBD2 is taken from the table without a DNA check. TRBV21-1 is a listed pseudogene. This CDR3 spans 14 amino acids. CDR3 DNA: TGTGCCAGCAGCAATCAAGTCAAGCCCGGGGAGCTGTTTTTT. This gives the protein CASSNQVKPGELFF.

This clone was observed a single time. The J gene is TRBJ2-7, the V gene TRBV5-8; 8 bases are shared with TRBD1. Germline CDR1 SGHTS, CDR2 YDEGEE. Germline trimming cut 4 bases from V and 4 bases from J; bases unmatched to any gene: 4. This CDR3 spans 13 amino acids. CDR3: CASSGYRGYEQYF. The CDR3 DNA reads as TGTGCCAGCAGCGGATACAGGGGGTACGAGCAGTACTTC.

V is TRBV12-2 and J is TRBJ1-5. TRBV12-2 is a known pseudogene. CDR3 length: 16 amino acids. The CDR3: CASRPGGADSNQPQHF. The CDR3 coding sequence is TGTGCAAGTCGCCCCGGCGGGGCGGATAGCAATCAGCCCCAGCATTTT.

This chain joins TRBV10-3 and TRBJ2-7, with 8 bases identical to TRBD1. This CDR3 region has 14 residues. The V gene end was trimmed by 6 bases and the J gene end by 6 bases; junction bases not matched to a gene: 10. Germline CDR1 ENHRY, CDR2 SYGVKD. The CDR3 spells CAISPGQDLAEQYF. Here the CDR3 DNA reads TGTGCCATCAGCCCGGGACAGGATTTAGCCGAGCAGTACTTC.

This clone has a handful of counts. The gene calls are TRBV5-1 and TRBJ1-1; D ambiguous. The germline V and J ends were trimmed by 4 bases and 0 bases, with 4 bases remaining between them. CDR1 is SGHRS and CDR2 is YFSETQ in the germline V gene. This CDR3 contains 12 residues. The CDR3 here is CASSAMNTEAFF. CDR3 coding DNA: TGCGCCAGCAGCGCTATGAACACTGAAGCTTTCTTT.

The chain recombines TRBV28 with TRBJ1-5; TRBD1 might be the D (5 bases). V was pared by 6 bases and J by 4 bases, with 19 bases between. This CDR3 has 16 residues. Germline V gene sequence: CDR1 MDHEN, CDR2 SYDVKM. The CDR3 here is CASSRAGGESNQPQHF. The CDR3 nucleotides are TGTGCCAGCAGCCGAGCCGGGGGAGAATCGAATCAGCCCCAGCATTTT.

The V call is TRBV19, the J call TRBJ1-4, with 7 bases matching TRBD1. Germline CDR1 reads LNHDA; CDR2 reads SQIVND (reference sequence). This CDR3 spans 16 amino acids. The V gene end was trimmed by 1 base and the J gene end by 8 bases; junction bases not matched to a gene: 10. CDR3 sequence reads: CASSIGLTGVEEKLFF. The CDR3, as DNA: TGTGCCAGTAGTATAGGGCTCACAGGGGTGGAAGAAAAACTGTTTTTT.

The rearrangement uses TRBV2 and TRBJ2-5, with D possibly being TRBD2 (5 bases). Germline values: CDR1 SNHLY, CDR2 FYNNEI. Trimming took 2 bases from V and 8 from J, leaving 12 bases between them. The CDR3 consists of 13 residues. The CDR3 DNA follows: TGTGCCAGCAGTGAACCGGACTCCTTCACCCAGTACTTC. This translates into CASSEPDSFTQYF.

The rearrangement uses TRBV11-1 and TRBJ2-7, with 7 bases lining up with TRBD2. This CDR3 has 14 residues. The germline CDR1 and CDR2 sequences are SGHAT and FQDESV (reference sequence). The J segment lost 0 bases and the V segment lost 5 bases, leaving 4 bases of the junction unmatched. This CDR3 reads CASSPSGASYEQYF. CDR3 coding DNA: TGTGCCAGCAGCCCTAGCGGAGCCTCCTACGAGCAGTACTTC.

The chain joins TRBV28 to TRBJ1-5, with D possibly TRBD1 on 6 matching bases. CDR3 length equals 14 residues. The germline V and J ends were trimmed by 5 bases and 4 bases, with 12 bases remaining between them. Germline assignment: CDR1 MDHEN and CDR2 SYDVKM. The CDR3 spells CASSVQGSNQPQHF. The CDR3 DNA follows: TGTGCCAGCAGTGTACAGGGTAGTAATCAGCCCCAGCATTTT. Variable domain in full (rest from reference TRBV28 and TRBJ1-5): DVKVTQSSRYLVKRTGEKVFLECVQDMDHENMFWYRQDPGLGLRLIYFSYDVKMKEKGDIPEGYSVSREKKERFSLILESASTNQTSMYLCASSVQGSNQPQHFGDGTRLSIL.